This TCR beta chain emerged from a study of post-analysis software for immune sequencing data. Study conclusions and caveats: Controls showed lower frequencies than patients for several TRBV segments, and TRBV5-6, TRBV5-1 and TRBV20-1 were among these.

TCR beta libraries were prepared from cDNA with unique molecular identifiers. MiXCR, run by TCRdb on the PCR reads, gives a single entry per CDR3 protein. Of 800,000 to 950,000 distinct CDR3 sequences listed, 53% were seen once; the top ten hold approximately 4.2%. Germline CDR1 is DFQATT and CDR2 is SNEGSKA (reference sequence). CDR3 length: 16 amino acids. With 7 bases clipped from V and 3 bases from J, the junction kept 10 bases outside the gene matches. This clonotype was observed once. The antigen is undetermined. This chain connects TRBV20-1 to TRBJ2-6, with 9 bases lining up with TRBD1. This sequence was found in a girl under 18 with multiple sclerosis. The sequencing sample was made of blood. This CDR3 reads CSGLPDRGGGANVLTF. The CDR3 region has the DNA TGCAGTGGCCTCCCGGACAGGGGTGGTGGGGCCAACGTCCTGACTTTC.